Here is one T cell receptor (beta chain) with its context. At one boundary the junction diverges from the germline segment, which might be a read error. Germline V CDR1 and CDR2: MNHEY, SVGAGI. The CDR3 sequence is 15 residues long. TCRbeta libraries were built with three rounds of nested PCR, modified from ARM-PCR. TCRdb used MiXCR to reprocess the multiplex PCR reads, holding one entry per CDR3 protein. This table has approximately 68,000 distinct CDR3 sequences, roughly three quarters appearing once. This record comes from a study of tumor and adjacent non-tumor tissue in lung cancer. No cell sorting was done before RNA was extracted from the tissue. Distant lung tissue was collected more than 3 cm away from the tumor edge.

The TCR comes from a man aged 55 to 70 with non-small cell lung cancer. J is TRBJ2-1 and V is TRBV6-5, with TRBD2 matching 7 bases. The sequencing sample was made of distant non-tumor lung tissue. CDR3 amino acids: CTSNYASGIYYEQFF. DNA for the CDR3: TGTACCAGCAATTACGCGAGCGGGATTTACTATGAGCAGTTCTTC.